Shown below are 3 T cell receptor beta chains from a single sample sequenced in a study of identical twins. A single record per CDR3 protein comes from TCRdb applying MiXCR to the 5' RACE reads. Of a few hundred thousand distinct CDR3 sequences listed, roughly 9% were seen once; the top ten hold 8.5% to 10%. Sequencing used naive T cells sorted from blood. These receptors all come from a woman aged 45-65 years in good health.

This clonotype showed up just a few times. CDR3 nucleotide sequence: TGCAGCGTTGAAGATCGGGGACAGGGGATCCGCTACACCTTC. As protein: CSVEDRGQGIRYTF. V and J are TRBV29-1 and TRBJ1-2; 10 bases line up with TRBD1. The J segment lost 9 bases and the V segment lost 0 bases, leaving 7 bases of the junction unmatched. The CDR3 is 14 amino acids. Looked up from germline, CDR1 is SQVTM and CDR2 is ANQGSEA.

Only a few counts were recorded for this clonotype. The rearrangement joins TRBV7-2 to TRBJ2-1, with 10 bases aligning to TRBD2. The CDR3 sequence is 19 residues long. Germline CDR1 and CDR2: SGHTA and FQGNSA. V gave up 2 bases and J gave up 0 bases; unmatched junction bases: 10. In DNA, the CDR3 is TGTGCCAGCAGCTTACGAGTGCTAGCGGGAGTCTCCTCCTACAATGAGCAGTTCTTC. Protein: CASSLRVLAGVSSYNEQFF.

This clonotype showed up many times. The chain has TRBV6-5 and TRBJ1-3; D remains ambiguous. With 8 bases removed from V and 0 bases from J, the gap between germline ends came to 11 bases. Germline CDR1 and CDR2: MNHEY and SVGAGI. This CDR3 is built from 14 residues. The DNA for the CDR3 is TGTGCCAGCTCCGAGTTCGGCTCTGGAAACACCATATATTTT. Protein: CASSEFGSGNTIYF.